The following is a T cell receptor (beta chain) sequence with its context. Its antigen is currently unknown. Sequencing was performed with immunoSEQ multiplex PCR; in TCRdb, only in-frame clones are kept and a portion is missing. In the table there are tens of thousands of clones, 90% of which are singletons. This specimen belongs to a study of OX40 agonist ivuxolimab in advanced cancers. Study-level information: Each dose-escalation patient presented with hepatocellular carcinoma, melanoma, renal cell or head and neck cancer. Whole-study results and caveats: Relatively little clonal expansion, among the lowest observed, appeared in partial responders at 0.1-3.0 mg/kg. The antigen specificity of the peripheral T cells (those that were expanded) was not determined.

Researchers took blood at baseline, on cycle 4 day 1, and on cycle 7 day 1. This receptor was obtained from an adult with an advanced solid tumor such as melanoma, head and neck, liver or kidney cancer. Sample: CD4+ or CD8+ T cells sorted from blood, taken in a trial of the OX40 agonist ivuxolimab.

The CDR3 spells CASSLVTGTGYNEQFF. In nucleotides, the CDR3 is TGTGCCAGCAGCTTAGTAACCGGGACAGGTTACAATGAGCAGTTCTTC. This rearrangement joins TRBV11-2 to TRBJ2-1; 8 nucleotides align to TRBD1. The CDR3 spans 16 residues. Germline loops: CDR1 SGHAT, CDR2 FQNNGV. V trimming: 1 base; J trimming: 4 bases; junction bases outside the gene matches: 6.